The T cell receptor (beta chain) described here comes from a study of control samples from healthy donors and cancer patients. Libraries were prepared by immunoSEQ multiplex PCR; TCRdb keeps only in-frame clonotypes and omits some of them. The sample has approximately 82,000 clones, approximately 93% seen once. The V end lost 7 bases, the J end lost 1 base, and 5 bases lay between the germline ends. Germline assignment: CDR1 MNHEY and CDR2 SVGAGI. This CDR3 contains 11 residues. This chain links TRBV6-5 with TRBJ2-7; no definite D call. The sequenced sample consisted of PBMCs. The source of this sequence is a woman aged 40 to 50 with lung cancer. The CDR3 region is CASKESYEQYF. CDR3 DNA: TGTGCCAGCAAGGAGTCCTACGAGCAGTACTTC.